The following is a TCR beta chain sequence with its context. Its antigen is undetermined. After removal of 5 bases from V and 1 base from J, the junction contained 5 bases not matched to a gene. This CDR3 is 15 amino acids long. CDR1 is SGHTA and CDR2 is FQGTGA in the germline V gene. The sample belongs to a study of cytomegalovirus exposure and HLA in healthy donors. Looking at the study overall: A prior study identified 90 million to 120 million unique TCR beta sequences from 190 million or so T cells. Study-wide results and limits: Altogether, 150 to 200 TCR beta chains were recorded as cytomegalovirus-associated. Most TCRs appeared rarely, but some public TCRs recurred in many donors. Reports described diagnosis of cytomegalovirus status by the classifier as highly specific and sensitive.

The PCR used 60 Vbeta and 13 Jbeta primers. Sequenced by immunoSEQ multiplex PCR; TCRdb stores in-frame clones only, minus some. The sample includes fewer than 150,000 clones, 75% to 80% seen only once; the top ten take approximately 4%. The TCR sequence derives from a man between 18 and 29 years old in good health and CMV-seronegative. Sequenced sample: PBMCs. The chain links TRBV7-3 to TRBJ2-5, with 9 bases matching TRBD2. The CDR3 loop reads CASSPRLAAQETQYF. In nucleotides, the CDR3 is TGTGCCAGCAGCCCCCGACTAGCGGCCCAAGAGACCCAGTACTTC.